The T cell receptor (beta chain) under discussion was sequenced for a study of monozygotic twins with inflammatory bowel disease. Two nested PCRs, run for approximately 17 and 9 cycles, were applied to TCRalpha and TCRbeta cDNA. After re-calling the 5' RACE reads, TCRdb lists one entry per CDR3 protein, DNA absent. The sample holds about 350,000 distinct CDR3 sequences. Worth noting for this clonotype: The antigen is not known.

Overall study results and limits: Distinguishing T cell subtypes was not possible. The data gave no support to a single strong IBD-associated signal or clonotype. Especially with disease activity, IBD patients shared fewer clonotypes with others than healthy twins did.

This clonotype originated in a human donor with ulcerative colitis or Crohn's disease, or a healthy co-twin of an affected twin (not recorded which). The specimen sequenced was blood.

The CDR3 sequence: CASRSGPSYNEQFF. The V gene is TRBV7-2, the J gene TRBJ2-1; the TCRdb call, TRBD1, lacks DNA for checking. This CDR3 comprises 14 residues. Germline V gene lookup returns CDR1 SGHTA and CDR2 FQGNSA.